The T cell receptor beta chain under discussion was sequenced for a study of blood T cell repertoires in COVID-19. Background on the study: The origin of the acute and convalescent COVID-19 samples was the United States, Italy and Spain. Sources were T cells, B-cell-depleted T cells, or PBMCs; the material itself was cDNA or gDNA.

Germline lookup yields CDR1 SQVTM and CDR2 ANQGSEA. This CDR3 region has 12 residues. The ends were cut back, 2 bases at V and 8 bases at J, with 12 bases in the middle. Produced via immunoSEQ multiplex PCR; TCRdb's table is partial and in-frame only. The repertoire holds more than 80,000 clones, about 88% seen once, with under 6% in the top ten. Input material: peripheral blood. The chain uses TRBV29-1 and TRBJ1-2; a weak D match, TRBD1 (6 bases). The sequence came from a man in his forties with acute or convalescent COVID-19. The CDR3 spells CSVERGAEGYTF. CDR3 nucleotide sequence: TGCAGCGTTGAACGGGGGGCGGAGGGCTACACCTTC.